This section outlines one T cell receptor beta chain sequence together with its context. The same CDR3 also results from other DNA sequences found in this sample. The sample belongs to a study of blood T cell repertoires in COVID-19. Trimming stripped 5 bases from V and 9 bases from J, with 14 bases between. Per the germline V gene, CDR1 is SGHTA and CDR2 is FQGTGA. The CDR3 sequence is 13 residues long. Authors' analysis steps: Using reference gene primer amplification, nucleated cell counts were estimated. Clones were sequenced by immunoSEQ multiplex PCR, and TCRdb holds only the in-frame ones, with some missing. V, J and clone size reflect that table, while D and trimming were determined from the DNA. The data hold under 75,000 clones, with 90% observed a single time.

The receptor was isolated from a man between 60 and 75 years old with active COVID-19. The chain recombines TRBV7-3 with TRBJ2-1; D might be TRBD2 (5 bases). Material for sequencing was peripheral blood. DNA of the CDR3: TGTGCCAGCAGCCCAAAGCTCGGAGGTGAGCAGTTCTTC. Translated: CASSPKLGGEQFF.